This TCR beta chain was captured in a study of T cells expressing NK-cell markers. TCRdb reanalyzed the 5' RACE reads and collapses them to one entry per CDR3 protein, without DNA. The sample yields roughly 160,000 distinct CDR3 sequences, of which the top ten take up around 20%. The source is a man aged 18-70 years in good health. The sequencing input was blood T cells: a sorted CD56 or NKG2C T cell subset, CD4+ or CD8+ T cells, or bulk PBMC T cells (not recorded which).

The CDR3 protein is CASITDSQETQYF. This chain joins TRBV2 and TRBJ2-5; the D call from TCRdb, TRBD1, cannot be confirmed without DNA. The CDR3 runs 13 residues. Germline assignment: CDR1 SNHLY and CDR2 FYNNEI. The variable domain in full, with the rest retrieved from reference TRBV2 and TRBJ2-5, is EPEVTQTPSHQVTQMGQEVILRCVPISNHLYFYWYRQILGQKVEFLVSFYNNEISEKSEIFDDQFSVERPDGSNFTLKIRSTKLEDSAMYFCASITDSQETQYFGPGTRLLVL.